Following are 18 T cell receptor beta chains from one sample sequenced in a study of T cells in Graves' hyperthyroidism and ophthalmopathy. Amplified TCR beta CDR3 regions derived from RNA transcripts. The HTBI set primed first-round TCR CDR3 RT-PCR. TCRdb called the multiplex PCR reads again in MiXCR, with one record for every CDR3 protein. The table has around 700,000 distinct CDR3 sequences, 18% seen once. Sequencing input: blood. The receptors were sampled from a woman in her forties or fifties with Graves' hyperthyroidism that later progressed to Graves' ophthalmopathy.

This clonotype was counted a single time. One end of the junction fails to match germline, which may point to a read error. The chain combines TRBV7-9 with TRBJ2-5, with TRBD1 as a possible D gene (5 bases). Germline loops: CDR1 SEHNR, CDR2 FQNEAQ (reference sequence). This CDR3 region has 13 residues. This CDR3 is CASSLRSPRVMHF. CDR3 sequence (DNA): TGTGCCAGCAGTTTACGATCCCCCAGGGTCATGCACTTC. Based on the CDR3 plus reference TRBV7-9 and TRBJ2-5, the full variable domain is DTGVSQNPRHKITKRGQNVTFRCDPISEHNRLYWYRQTLGQGPEFLTYFQNEAQLEKSRLLSDRFSAERPKGSFSTLEIQRTEQGDSAMYLCASSLRSPRVMHFGPGTRLLVL.

In this sample, this clonotype turned up a few times. V usage is TRBV12-3 or TRBV12-4 and J usage is TRBJ1-4; D ambiguous. This CDR3 is 14 amino acids long. V lost 2 bases, J lost 3 bases, and 7 bases lay in between. The CDR3: CASSLSMPNEKLFF. In DNA form, the CDR3 reads TGTGCCAGCAGTTTATCCATGCCTAATGAAAAACTGTTTTTT.

This clonotype was found a few times. The J gene is TRBJ2-1, the V gene TRBV5-8, with D hard to call. This CDR3 has 14 amino acids. Germline loops: CDR1 SGHTS, CDR2 YDEGEE. Trimming removed 4 bases at V and 0 bases at J, with 8 bases between. CDR3 region: CASSALSSYNEQFF. The CDR3 nucleotides are TGTGCCAGCAGCGCGCTAAGCTCCTACAATGAGCAGTTCTTC.

This clonotype has more than one count but fewer than ten. The genes are TRBV5-5 and TRBJ2-7; TRBD1 aligns across 8 bases. Germline CDR1 SGHKS, CDR2 YYEKEE (reference sequence). V shed 4 bases, J shed 2 bases, and the junction held 8 bases outside the gene matches. The CDR3 runs 15 residues. The CDR3 region is CASSTGTGITYEQYF. CDR3 in DNA: TGTGCCAGCAGCACCGGGACAGGAATAACCTACGAGCAGTACTTC.

This clonotype has only a few counts. This sequence joins TRBV11-2 and TRBJ1-1; 10 nucleotides align to TRBD1. The CDR3 sequence is 16 residues long. The V gene's germline CDR1 is SGHAT and CDR2 FQNNGV. Trimming cost V 3 bases and J 7 bases; bases outside gene matches: 11. CDR3 DNA: TGTGCCAGCAGCTTGCCGGGACAGGGGATTTTGGGTGAAGCTTTCTTT. It is translated as CASSLPGQGILGEAFF.

In its sample, this clonotype was seen many times. The chain couples TRBV11-2 to TRBJ2-7, with 9 bases aligning to TRBD1. Germline lookup yields CDR1 SGHAT and CDR2 FQNNGV. The length of the CDR3 is 14 residues. J lost 5 bases, V lost 2 bases, and 4 bases had no gene match. For the CDR3, the DNA is TGTGCCAGCAGCTTAAAGCGGACAGGGGACGAGCAGTACTTC. Encoded protein: CASSLKRTGDEQYF.

The chain is built from TRBV28 and TRBJ2-2; D perhaps matches TRBD2 (6 bases). The V gene lost 0 bases and the J gene lost 3 bases, with 14 bases spanning the gap. The CDR3 has 17 residues. The germline gives CDR1 MDHEN, CDR2 SYDVKM. CDR3 protein: CASSLWPGWGDTGELFF. The CDR3, as DNA: TGTGCCAGCAGTTTATGGCCAGGGTGGGGGGACACCGGGGAGCTGTTTTTT.

V and J are TRBV9 and TRBJ2-5, with 12 bases that match TRBD1. Trimming removed 3 bases from V and 5 bases from J; junction bases left unmatched: 5. Germline V gives CDR1 SGDLS, CDR2 YYNGEE. The length of the CDR3 is 15 residues. DNA for the CDR3: TGTGCCAGCAGCGCCCGGGACAGGGGGCATGAGACCCAGTACTTC. Its translation is CASSARDRGHETQYF.

The V and J genes are TRBV4-1 and TRBJ1-4; no clear D. The germline gives CDR1 MGHRA, CDR2 YSYEKL. The CDR3 runs 17 residues. Trimming stripped 4 bases from V and 0 bases from J, with 15 bases between. The CDR3 DNA reads as TGCGCCAGCAGCCCCAGAGAGCCAACTACAACTAATGAAAAACTGTTTTTT. Its translation: CASSPREPTTTNEKLFF.

At least ten counts were recorded for this clonotype. The chain links TRBV7-9 to TRBJ1-1; D unresolved. The CDR3 covers 14 residues. Trimming removed 0 bases at V and 11 bases at J, with 16 bases between. Germline lookup yields CDR1 SEHNR and CDR2 FQNEAQ (reference sequence). CDR3 sequence: CASSLASRQTTAFF. In DNA, the CDR3 is TGTGCCAGCAGCTTAGCCTCTCGGCAGACGACGGCTTTCTTT.

The chain uses TRBV24-1 and TRBJ1-4, with D maybe TRBD1 (5 bases). Trimming pared 5 bases from V and 5 bases from J, leaving 14 bases between. Germline V CDR1 and CDR2: KGHDR, SFDVKD. The CDR3 length is 15 residues. CDR3 nucleotide sequence: TGTGCCACCAGTGCCTGGGGGGACGGGAATGAAAAACTGTTTTTT. The encoded protein is CATSAWGDGNEKLFF.

The rearrangement joins TRBV5-1 to TRBJ1-5; no clear D gene. The V end was cut by 0 bases, the J end by 6 bases, with 7 bases between. Germline V gives CDR1 SGHRS, CDR2 YFSETQ. The CDR3 length is 13 residues. In DNA form, the CDR3 reads TGCGCCAGCAGCTTGGACAATTCTCAGCCCCAGCATTTT. Translation gives CASSLDNSQPQHF.

This clonotype was detected only a few times. The rearrangement links TRBV7-8 to TRBJ1-4; a possible D gene is TRBD1 (6 bases). V was trimmed by 5 bases and J by 7 bases, leaving 17 bases between them. The CDR3 totals 15 residues. Looked up from germline, CDR1 is SGHVS and CDR2 is FQNEAQ. CDR3 sequence: CASSMAGGVREKLFF. CDR3 coding DNA: TGTGCCAGCAGCATGGCGGGGGGCGTTCGTGAAAAACTGTTTTTT.

In its sample, this clonotype was seen many times. The V gene is TRBV2, the J gene TRBJ1-1, with D unclear. V was clipped by 4 bases and J by 10 bases, with 13 bases between them. Germline V gives CDR1 SNHLY, CDR2 FYNNEI. The CDR3 is 12 residues long. The CDR3 bases are TGTGCCAGCAGTGGAGGTGCCCTTGGAGCTTTCTTT. It specifies CASSGGALGAFF.

This clonotype has a handful of counts. At one of its ends the junction is not consistent with the germline gene, which may arise from a read error. The chain is built from TRBV2 and TRBJ2-2; 9 bases are a match to TRBD1. The CDR3 contains 14 residues. Germline CDR1 and CDR2: SNHLY and FYNNEI. The CDR3 here is CASNEQGATGELFF. CDR3 nucleotides: TGTGCCAGCAATGAACAGGGGGCGACCGGGGAGCTGTTTTTT.

This clonotype was detected ten times or more. The chain combines TRBV5-1 with TRBJ2-3; D possibly uses TRBD1 or TRBD2 (5 bases each). CDR3 length: 15 residues. Trimming took 0 bases from V and 4 from J, leaving 12 bases between them. Germline V gene data show CDR1 as SGHRS and CDR2 as YFSETQ. The CDR3 region has the DNA TGCGCCAGCAGCTTGGATGGGGACCAAGCAGATACGCAGTATTTT. Translating it yields CASSLDGDQADTQYF.

The table lists this clonotype with many counts. The chain links TRBV30 to TRBJ1-1, with D uncertain. The CDR3 runs 12 residues. The V gene's germline CDR1 is GTSNPN and CDR2 SVGIG (reference sequence). Trimming cost V 5 bases and J 1 base, with 8 bases left between them. CDR3 in DNA: TGTGCCTGGGTGAAGGCGAACACTGAAGCTTTCTTT. As protein: CAWVKANTEAFF.

This clonotype occurred a few times. At one end, the junction sequence differs from germline, possibly due to a read error. J is TRBJ1-4 and V is TRBV7-7; possible D gene TRBD1, 6 bases. The germline gives CDR1 SSHAT, CDR2 FNYEAQ (reference sequence). The CDR3 runs 13 residues. CDR3 protein: CASSRGFNEKLFF. The CDR3 DNA reads as TGTGCTAGCAGCAGGGGTTTTAATGAAAAACTGTTTTTT. Using reference TRBV7-7 and TRBJ1-4 for the parts outside the CDR3, the full variable domain is GAGVSQSPRYKVTKRGQDVTLRCDPISSHATLYWYQQALGQGPEFLTYFNYEAQPDKSGLPSDRFSAERPEGSISTLTIQRTEQRDSAMYRCASSRGFNEKLFFGSGTQLSVL.